What follows describes a single TCR beta chain. The antigen this receptor binds is unknown. Per-nucleotide qualities are absent, and no much larger clonotype sits a single base away. This sample is drawn from a study of human versus mouse CDR3 diversity and MHC coevolution (dated by TCRdb to the late 2010s). Study-level background: The immunoSEQ assay was reported to detect one in 200,000 T cells and to minimize amplification bias from multiplex PCR. Across mouse and human samples, the number of valid reads per sample ranged from roughly 5.5 x 10^6 to 1.7 x 10^7. Three healthy volunteer blood donors made up the human cohort, with one aged 30 to 39, one aged 40 to 49 and one aged 60 to 70 at collection. Repertoires of human naive CD4 T cells were used as a reference for TCR selection on multiple MHC II alleles and were compared against human-TCR-locus transgenic mice carrying single MHC II. Overall study outcomes, separate from this receptor: The lowest clonal inequality scores among all compared groups were observed in most of the three human donors. Because human T cells were selected on six MHC II alleles, repertoire diversity in humans and mice was not considered directly comparable. The largest TCR beta repertoire according to iCHAO1 estimates belonged to humans, at 1.5 million to 2 million clonotypes, a result attributed likely to selection by multiple MHC II molecules. On average, more CDR3 deletions and insertions were observed in humans than in mice, indicating greater exonuclease and TdT activity.

Fluorescence-activated cell sorting was used to pull naive CD4 T cells, meaning cells that were CD45RO-negative and CD62L-positive, out of the PBMCs. From each donor, about 48 ml of fresh peripheral blood was taken, and Ficoll density centrifugation was then used to isolate PBMCs. All samples were sorted on a FACSAria III instrument and reached purity above 85%. From a lookup of the germline V gene (reference sequence), CDR1 and CDR2 are LNHDA and SQIVND. Inclusive of the bounding cysteine and phenylalanine, the CDR3 is 14 residues long. Only CDR3 DNA remains: 42 bases, in frame from the first base. A distance of 8 bases separates the germline ends of V and J, which lose 4 bases and 0 bases respectively. The QIAGEN blood and tissue kit was used to extract genomic DNA from the sorted cells, and that DNA was then quantified on a NanoDrop 1000. The immunoSEQ platform deep sequenced and quantified TCR alpha and beta chains by multiplex PCR of genomic DNA. In the original analysis: IMGT gene and region definitions were used for annotation of the TCR sequences. Out-of-frame rearrangements were taken as a proxy for the preselection repertoire and were compared with in-frame clonotypes. The iCHAO1 estimator provided with the immunoSEQ platform was used to estimate repertoire size. A Gini index, which is based on the Lorenz curve, was applied to in-frame amino acid clonotypes to measure clonal inequality. Shared clonotypes were counted with the intersect function of the R package tcR, and similarity was scored with the Jaccard index. The R prcomp function was used without normalization to run principal component analysis of V, J and V-J usage frequencies. TCRdb mirrors the immuneACCESS table, restricted to in-frame sequences. Some clones are absent from its copies; in checked studies, under half trace to an unresolved V gene, and the reason for the others is unknown. V and J calls and clone size are as listed in that table; D and trimming were resolved from the DNA. The sample profile shows about 77,000 clones; roughly 92% of them were found once. Roughly 0.16% of the sample belongs to the ten largest clones.

The sample comprised naive CD4+ T cells from blood. The cell subset or site label of this sample denotes: CD45RO-negative CD62L-positive naive CD4 T cells. The sequence came from a person aged 25 to 75 in good health. The sequence links TRBV19 to TRBJ2-3, and the D gene may be TRBD1, 5 bases matching. The CDR3 has the sequence CASSSQGSTDTQYF. The nucleotide sequence is given as TGTGCCAGTAGTAGTCAGGGTAGCACAGATACGCAGTATTTT. Reference TRBV19 and TRBJ2-3 proteins supply the regions before and after the CDR3; the full variable domain is: DGGITQSPKYLFRKEGQNVTLSCEQNLNHDAMYWYRQDPGQGLRLIYYSQIVNDFQKGDIAEGYSVSREKKESFPLTVTSAQKNPTAFYLCASSSQGSTDTQYFGPGTRLTVL.